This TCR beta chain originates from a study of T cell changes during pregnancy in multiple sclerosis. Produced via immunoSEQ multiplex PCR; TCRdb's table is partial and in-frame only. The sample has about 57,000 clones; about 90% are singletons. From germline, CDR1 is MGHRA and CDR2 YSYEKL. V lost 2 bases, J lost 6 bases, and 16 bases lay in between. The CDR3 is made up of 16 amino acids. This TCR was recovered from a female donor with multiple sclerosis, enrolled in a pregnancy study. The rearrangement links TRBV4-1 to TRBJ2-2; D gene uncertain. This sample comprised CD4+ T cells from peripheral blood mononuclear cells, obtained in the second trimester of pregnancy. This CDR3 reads CASSQLLSPTAGELFF. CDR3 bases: TGCGCCAGCAGCCAATTATTATCACCCACGGCCGGGGAGCTGTTTTTT.